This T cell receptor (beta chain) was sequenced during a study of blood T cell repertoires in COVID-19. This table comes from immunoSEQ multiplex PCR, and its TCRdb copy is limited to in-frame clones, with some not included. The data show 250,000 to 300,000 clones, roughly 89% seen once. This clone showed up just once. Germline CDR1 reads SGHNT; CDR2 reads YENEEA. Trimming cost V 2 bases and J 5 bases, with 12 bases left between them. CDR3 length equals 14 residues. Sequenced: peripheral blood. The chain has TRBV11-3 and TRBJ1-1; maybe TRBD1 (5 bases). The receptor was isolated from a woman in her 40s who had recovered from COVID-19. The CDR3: CASSLTSGGTEAFF. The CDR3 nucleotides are TGTGCCAGCAGCTTAACTTCGGGGGGAACTGAAGCTTTCTTT.